The rows below give T cell receptor beta chains drawn from one sample of a study of T and B cells in COVID-19 patients. TCRdb redid the calling of the multiplex PCR reads with MiXCR, one entry per CDR3 protein. The sample comprises approximately 6,000 distinct CDR3 sequences, roughly 28% of which are singletons, and 10% to 15% rests with the top ten. Source material: blood. These receptors originate from a human donor with active COVID-19. Each CDR3 is given with its conserved first and last residue. Fields, in order: CDR3 protein, V gene.

CDR3: CASSVGPPDEQFF
V: TRBV9

CDR3: CASSSTGSQPQHF
V: TRBV12-3/TRBV12-4

CDR3: CASSYLGQVYNEQFF
V: TRBV6-2/TRBV6-3

CDR3: CSARQGTGANVLTF
V: TRBV20-1

CDR3: CASSDRTQETQYF
V: TRBV19

CDR3: CASRTVAVGSYNEQFF
V: TRBV6-5

CDR3: CASSMGTSGATYEQYF
V: TRBV19

CDR3: CASSPGTGSEKLFF
V: TRBV18

CDR3: CAWSRLRTGRDTIYF
V: TRBV30

CDR3: CSGRRPSGNTIYF
V: TRBV29-1

CDR3: CASRRLGNEQFF
V: TRBV6-2/TRBV6-3

CDR3: CASSYSASGGADTQYF
V: TRBV6-6

CDR3: CASALRDGNYGYTF
V: TRBV6-5

CDR3: CASGKGGASGELFF
V: TRBV6-6

CDR3: CASSSRGTGDYEQYF
V: TRBV6-2/TRBV6-3

CDR3: CSARDLGWGGAETQYF
V: TRBV20-1

CDR3: CSAREQRRANYGYTF
V: TRBV20-1

CDR3: CASSSEYSGNTIYF
V: TRBV7-2

CDR3: CASSLSEGQPQHF
V: TRBV5-5

CDR3: CASSLAGTGLSYEQYF
V: TRBV12-3/TRBV12-4

CDR3: CASSLPGRLPAFF
V: TRBV6-5

CDR3: CASSLGAGTTSNQPQHF
V: TRBV7-9

CDR3: CASSPGLSLYEQYF
V: TRBV11-2

CDR3: CAWKETQYF
V: TRBV30

CDR3: CASSYTGQGAALGYTF
V: TRBV6-5

CDR3: CASSLAEVLYF
V: TRBV7-6

CDR3: CASSPWDSGGYTF
V: TRBV27

CDR3: CASRYNSGNTIYF
V: TRBV19

CDR3: CASSIQRGGTDTQYF
V: TRBV19

CDR3: CASSIQGNEQFF
V: TRBV19

CDR3: CATSSAGRADNEQFF
V: TRBV24-1

CDR3: CASSTVPNEKLFF
V: TRBV6-5

CDR3: CSGGRTDTQYF
V: TRBV29-1

CDR3: CASSPGAGGNEQFF
V: TRBV18

CDR3: CASSSITRSGNTIYF
V: TRBV19

CDR3: CASSAQGAGEKLFF
V: TRBV7-2

CDR3: CATSRMSLAGRATDTQYF
V: TRBV15

CDR3: CASSIDLGGSETQYF
V: TRBV19

CDR3: CASSRTDTQYF
V: TRBV19

CDR3: CASSPTMIRGHEKLFF
V: TRBV7-6

CDR3: CASSRTWIATDTQYF
V: TRBV12-3/TRBV12-4

CDR3: CASSRRKLSSYNEQFF
V: TRBV7-2

CDR3: CSARDRDRGTETQYF
V: TRBV20-1

CDR3: CASSPLEFQGRDEQFF
V: TRBV18

CDR3: CASSLGGPPRGNQPQHF
V: TRBV7-2

CDR3: CASSPQGGPQETQYF
V: TRBV18

CDR3: CASSMGEETQYF
V: TRBV19

CDR3: CASSLERLAGGYEQFF
V: TRBV12-3/TRBV12-4

CDR3: CASSRDRGSPLHF
V: TRBV27

CDR3: CASSHREVLNYGYTF
V: TRBV6-5

CDR3: CASSKETGRAEAFF
V: TRBV6-4

CDR3: CSARPSGGGTGELFF
V: TRBV20-1

CDR3: CSAYNARQGSTEAFF
V: TRBV20-1

CDR3: CASSSQGATEAFF
V: TRBV6-5

CDR3: CASSGGGRANEKLFF
V: TRBV7-9

CDR3: CASRFAPGLNQPQHF
V: TRBV12-3/TRBV12-4

CDR3: CASSQQGTYSNQPQHF
V: TRBV6-5

CDR3: CASSLVSGTGFSEQFF
V: TRBV7-2

CDR3: CAPQRGQGVTGELFF
V: TRBV7-9